This is a list of T cell receptor beta chains from one sample in a study of CXCR3-negative and CXCR3-positive naive CD8 T cells. TCRdb derives one entry per CDR3 protein from the 5' RACE reads, leaving out DNA. This table lists about 120,000 distinct CDR3 sequences. The sample consisted of naive CXCR3+ CD8+ T cells from blood. The source of these receptors is a human donor in good health. Some clones in this sample may be carry-over from other donors' samples. Each CDR3 is given with its conserved first and last residue.

V gene,J gene,CDR3 protein
TRBV29-1,TRBJ2-2,CSVEEGQGSAGELFF
TRBV12-3/TRBV12-4,TRBJ2-3,CASSWTSGDLDTQYF
TRBV13,TRBJ1-1,CASQLRGYAEAFF
TRBV7-9,TRBJ2-2,CASSLAGGMTTGELFF
TRBV12-3/TRBV12-4,TRBJ1-1,CASSLRGYGTEAFF
TRBV2,TRBJ2-3,CASKVSGRLGTDTQYF
TRBV7-6,TRBJ2-1,CASSPTPSDNNEQFF
TRBV7-3,TRBJ2-7,CASSLMGGSSYEQYF
TRBV24-1,TRBJ2-1,CATSDSGLAGVSSYNEQFF
TRBV5-1,TRBJ2-7,CASSLAGPEQYF
TRBV6-5,TRBJ2-7,CASSYSGSYEQYF
TRBV20-1,TRBJ2-6,CSARDQGFGANVLTF
TRBV7-2,TRBJ2-7,CASSIDRYYEQYF
TRBV7-2,TRBJ2-7,CASSLPRGSYEQYF
TRBV7-9,TRBJ2-5,CASSSPPGQGVRETQYF
TRBV29-1,TRBJ2-5,CSVQADQETQYF
TRBV6-6,TRBJ2-7,CASSYRQGYEQYF
TRBV6-5,TRBJ1-6,CASRDRSSYNSPLHF
TRBV6-5,TRBJ1-2,CASSSRQGAFGYTF
TRBV6-2/TRBV6-3,TRBJ2-4,CASSYTGAGGKNIQYF
TRBV28,TRBJ2-5,CASSQQDRVETQYF
TRBV6-2/TRBV6-3,TRBJ2-1,CASSSGYEQFF
TRBV19,TRBJ1-1,CASTRDRNSADTEAFF
TRBV6-5,TRBJ1-2,CASSSRAASRYGYTF
TRBV2,TRBJ2-7,CASSTRTTVFDEQYF